The present T cell receptor beta chain was sequenced within a study of regulatory T cells in long-lasting Graves disease. The CDR3 is 13 residues long. The V segment lost 6 bases and the J segment 8 bases; nucleotides outside the gene matches: 7. Sequencing libraries for TCR beta were prepared with iRepertoire HTBI primers and Arm-PCR of CDR3 regions. TCRdb analysed the multiplex PCR reads with MiXCR anew, one entry per CDR3 protein. The sample yields 400,000 to 450,000 distinct CDR3 sequences, about 15% seen once. As for time point: newly diagnosed GD, antithyroid drugs for less than 3 months. PBMCs provided the RNA from which the TCR library was made. The same sample was also studied in work on T cells in Graves' hyperthyroidism and ophthalmopathy.

This clonotype was obtained from a woman aged 25 to 45 with Graves disease. The V gene is TRBV12-3 or TRBV12-4, the J gene TRBJ1-5; 7 nucleotides agree with TRBD1. The source was peripheral blood mononuclear cells (PBMCs), collected at new diagnosis, from a patient treated with antithyroid drugs. The CDR3 sequence: CASRGGTVEPQHF. The CDR3 DNA is TGTGCCAGCAGGGGTGGGACAGTCGAGCCCCAGCATTTT.